The following is a T cell receptor beta chain sequence with its context. In the authors' workflow: Counts of nucleated cells, estimated from reference gene primer amplification, were obtained. TCRdb's copy holds only in-frame clones and misses some; the assay was immunoSEQ multiplex PCR. V and J calls and clone size are given by that table; D and trimming were obtained from the DNA. The table shows around 65,000 clones, with roughly 90% occurring only once. The data belong to a study of blood T cell repertoires in COVID-19. Study background: Material from acute and convalescent COVID-19 was sourced from the United States, Italy and Spain. T cells, B-cell-depleted T cells, or PBMCs supplied cDNA or gDNA.

This sequence originates from a human donor in a cohort sampled during active COVID-19. Input material: peripheral blood.

The CDR3 sequence: CASSWQGAWSPLHF. DNA for the CDR3: TGCGCCAGCAGCTGGCAGGGGGCTTGGTCACCCCTCCACTTT. The chain has TRBV5-1 and TRBJ1-6; 8 nucleotides line up with TRBD1. V gave up 3 bases and J gave up 10 bases; unmatched junction bases: 6. Germline lookup yields CDR1 SGHRS and CDR2 YFSETQ. The CDR3 is made up of 14 amino acids.